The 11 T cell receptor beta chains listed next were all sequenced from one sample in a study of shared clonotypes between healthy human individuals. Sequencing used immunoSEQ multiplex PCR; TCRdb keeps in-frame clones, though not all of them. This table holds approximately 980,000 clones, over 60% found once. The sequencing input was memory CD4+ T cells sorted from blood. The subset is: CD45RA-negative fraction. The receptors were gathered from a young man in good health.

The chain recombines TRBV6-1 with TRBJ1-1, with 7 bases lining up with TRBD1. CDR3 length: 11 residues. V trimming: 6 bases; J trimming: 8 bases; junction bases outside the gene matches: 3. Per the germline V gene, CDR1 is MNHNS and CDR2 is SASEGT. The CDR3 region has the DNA TGTGCCAGCAGCGACAGGGTAGAAGCTTTCTTT. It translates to CASSDRVEAFF.

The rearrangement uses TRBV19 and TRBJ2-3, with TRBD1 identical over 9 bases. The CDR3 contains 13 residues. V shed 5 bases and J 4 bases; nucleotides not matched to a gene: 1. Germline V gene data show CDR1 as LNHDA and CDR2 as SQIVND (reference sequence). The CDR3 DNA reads TGTGCCAGTAGTGGACAGGGGTCAGATACGCAGTATTTT. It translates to CASSGQGSDTQYF.

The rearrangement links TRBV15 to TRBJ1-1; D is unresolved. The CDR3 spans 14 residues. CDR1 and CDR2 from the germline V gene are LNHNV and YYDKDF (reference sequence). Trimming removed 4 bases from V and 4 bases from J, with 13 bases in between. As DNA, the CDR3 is TGTGCCACCAGCAAAGCCTACCTGGGCACTGAAGCTTTCTTT. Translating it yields CATSKAYLGTEAFF.

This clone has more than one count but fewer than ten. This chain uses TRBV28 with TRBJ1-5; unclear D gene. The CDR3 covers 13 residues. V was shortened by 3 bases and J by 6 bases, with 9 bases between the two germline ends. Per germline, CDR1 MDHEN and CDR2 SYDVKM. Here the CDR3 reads CASSFEGGQPQHF. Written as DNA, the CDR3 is TGTGCCAGCAGTTTTGAGGGAGGTCAGCCCCAGCATTTT.

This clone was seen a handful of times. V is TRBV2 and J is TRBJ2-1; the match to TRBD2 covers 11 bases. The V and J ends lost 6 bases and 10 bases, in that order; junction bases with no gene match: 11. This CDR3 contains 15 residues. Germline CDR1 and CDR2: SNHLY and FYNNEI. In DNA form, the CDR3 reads TGTGCCAGCAGCCCACTAGCGGGAGACTTAATAGAGCAGTTCTTC. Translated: CASSPLAGDLIEQFF.

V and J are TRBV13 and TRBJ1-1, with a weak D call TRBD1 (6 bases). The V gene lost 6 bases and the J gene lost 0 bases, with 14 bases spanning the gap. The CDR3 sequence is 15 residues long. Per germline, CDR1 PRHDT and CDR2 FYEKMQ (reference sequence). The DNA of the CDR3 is TGTGCCAGCAGTTTTTCGGACAGAATGAACACTGAAGCTTTCTTT. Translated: CASSFSDRMNTEAFF.

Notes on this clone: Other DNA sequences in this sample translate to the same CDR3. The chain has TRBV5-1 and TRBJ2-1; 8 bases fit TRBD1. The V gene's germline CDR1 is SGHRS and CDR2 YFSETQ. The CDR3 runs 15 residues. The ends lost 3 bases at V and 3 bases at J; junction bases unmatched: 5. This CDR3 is CASSWGDRNYNEQFF. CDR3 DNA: TGCGCCAGCAGCTGGGGGGACAGGAACTACAATGAGCAGTTCTTC.

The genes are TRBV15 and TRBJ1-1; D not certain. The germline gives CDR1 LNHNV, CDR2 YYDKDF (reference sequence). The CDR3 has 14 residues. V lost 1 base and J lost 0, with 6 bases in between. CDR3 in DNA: TGTGCCACCAGCAGAGCGGGTATGAACACTGAAGCTTTCTTT. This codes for CATSRAGMNTEAFF.

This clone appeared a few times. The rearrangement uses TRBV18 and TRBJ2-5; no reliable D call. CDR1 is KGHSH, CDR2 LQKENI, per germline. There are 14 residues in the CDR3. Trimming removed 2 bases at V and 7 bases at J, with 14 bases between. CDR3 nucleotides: TGTGCCAGCTCACCATCTGGATCATCCGGGACCCAGTACTTC. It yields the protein CASSPSGSSGTQYF.

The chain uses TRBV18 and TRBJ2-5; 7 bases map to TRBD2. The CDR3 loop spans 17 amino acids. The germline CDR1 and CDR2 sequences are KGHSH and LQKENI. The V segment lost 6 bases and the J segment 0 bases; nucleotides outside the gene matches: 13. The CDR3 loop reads CASSPASTSRYQETQYF. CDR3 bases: TGTGCCAGCTCCCCCGCATCGACTAGCCGATACCAAGAGACCCAGTACTTC. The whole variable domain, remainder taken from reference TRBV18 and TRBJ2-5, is NAGVMQNPRHLVRRRGQEARLRCSPMKGHSHVYWYRQLPEEGLKFMVYLQKENIIDESGMPKERFSAEFPKEGPSILRIQQVVRGDSAAYFCASSPASTSRYQETQYFGPGTRLLVL.

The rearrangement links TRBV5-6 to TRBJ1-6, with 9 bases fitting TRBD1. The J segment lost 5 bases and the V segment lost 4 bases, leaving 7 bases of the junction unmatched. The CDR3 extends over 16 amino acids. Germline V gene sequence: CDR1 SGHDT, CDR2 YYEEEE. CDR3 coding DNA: TGTGCCAGCAGCCAGGACAGGGGAGCAAATAATTCACCCCTCCACTTT. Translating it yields CASSQDRGANNSPLHF.